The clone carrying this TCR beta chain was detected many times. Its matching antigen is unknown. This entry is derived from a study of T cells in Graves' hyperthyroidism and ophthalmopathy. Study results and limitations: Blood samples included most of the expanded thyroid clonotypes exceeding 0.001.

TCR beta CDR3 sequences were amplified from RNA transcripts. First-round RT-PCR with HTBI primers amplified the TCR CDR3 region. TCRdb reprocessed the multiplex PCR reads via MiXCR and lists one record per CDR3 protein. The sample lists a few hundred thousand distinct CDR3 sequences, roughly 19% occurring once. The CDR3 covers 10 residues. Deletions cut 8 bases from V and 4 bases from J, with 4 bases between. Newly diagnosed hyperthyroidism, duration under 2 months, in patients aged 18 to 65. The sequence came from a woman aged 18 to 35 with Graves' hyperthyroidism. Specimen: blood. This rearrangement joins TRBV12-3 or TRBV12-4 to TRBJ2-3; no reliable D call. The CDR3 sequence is CASGSDTQYF. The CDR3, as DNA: TGTGCCAGCGGATCAGATACGCAGTATTTT.